This T cell receptor (beta chain) is drawn from a study of patients and donors after allogeneic stem cell transplantation. There are 15 residues in the CDR3. V was pared by 11 bases and J by 0 bases, with 16 bases between. CDR1 is SGHTA, CDR2 FQGNSA, per germline. TCRdb reprocessed the RT-PCR reads via MiXCR and lists one record per CDR3 protein. In the table there are roughly 880,000 distinct CDR3 sequences, roughly 18% of which are singletons. The material sequenced was blood, either unsorted or a sorted T cell fraction (not recorded which). This clonotype was obtained from a human donor who was either an allogeneic HSCT recipient or a stem cell or donor lymphocyte infusion donor (not recorded which). It is not recorded whose cells these are; they may come from a transplant donor. This chain connects TRBV7-2 to TRBJ1-4; D is undetermined. CDR3 DNA sequence: TGTGCCTGCCCGATGCGCAGTGCAACTAATGAAAAACTGTTTTTT. It translates to CACPMRSATNEKLFF.